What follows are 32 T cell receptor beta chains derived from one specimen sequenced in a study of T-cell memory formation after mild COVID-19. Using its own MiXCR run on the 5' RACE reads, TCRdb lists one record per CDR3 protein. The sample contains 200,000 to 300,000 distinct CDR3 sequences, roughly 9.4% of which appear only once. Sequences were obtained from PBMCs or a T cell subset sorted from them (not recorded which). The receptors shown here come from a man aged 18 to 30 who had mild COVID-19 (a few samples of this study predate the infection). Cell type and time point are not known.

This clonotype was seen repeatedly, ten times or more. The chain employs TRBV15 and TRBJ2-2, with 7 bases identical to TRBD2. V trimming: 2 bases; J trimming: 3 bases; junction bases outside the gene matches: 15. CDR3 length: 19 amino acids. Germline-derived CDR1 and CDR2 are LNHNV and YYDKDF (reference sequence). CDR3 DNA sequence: TGTGCCACCAGCAGAACAGTCGCCCGCGGACTAGGGGACACCGGGGAGCTGTTTTTT. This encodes CATSRTVARGLGDTGELFF.

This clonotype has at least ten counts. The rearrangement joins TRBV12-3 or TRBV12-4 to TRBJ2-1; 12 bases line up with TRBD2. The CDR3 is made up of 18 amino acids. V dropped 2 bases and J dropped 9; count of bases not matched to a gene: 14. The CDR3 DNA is TGTGCCAGCAGTTTACCCTCGTCTAGCGGGGGGGCGGTGGGTGAGCAGTTCTTC. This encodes CASSLPSSSGGAVGEQFF.

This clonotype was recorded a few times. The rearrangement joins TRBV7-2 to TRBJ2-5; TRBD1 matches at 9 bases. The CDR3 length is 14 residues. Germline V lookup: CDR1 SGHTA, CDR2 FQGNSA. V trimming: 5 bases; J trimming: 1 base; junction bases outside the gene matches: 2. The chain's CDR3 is CASSPDRGQETQYF. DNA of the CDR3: TGTGCCAGCAGCCCGGACAGGGGCCAAGAGACCCAGTACTTC. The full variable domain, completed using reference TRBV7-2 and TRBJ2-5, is GAGVSQSPSNKVTEKGKDVELRCDPISGHTALYWYRQSLGQGLEFLIYFQGNSAPDKSGLPSDRFSAERTGGSVSTLTIQRTQQEDSAVYLCASSPDRGQETQYFGPGTRLLVL.

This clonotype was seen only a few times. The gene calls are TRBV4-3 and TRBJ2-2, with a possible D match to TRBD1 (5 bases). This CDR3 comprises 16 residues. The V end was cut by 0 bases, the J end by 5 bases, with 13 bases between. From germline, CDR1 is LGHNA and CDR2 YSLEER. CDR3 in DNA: TGCGCCAGCAGCCAAGACTTGGGGCAGGGAACCGGGGAGCTGTTTTTT. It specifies CASSQDLGQGTGELFF.

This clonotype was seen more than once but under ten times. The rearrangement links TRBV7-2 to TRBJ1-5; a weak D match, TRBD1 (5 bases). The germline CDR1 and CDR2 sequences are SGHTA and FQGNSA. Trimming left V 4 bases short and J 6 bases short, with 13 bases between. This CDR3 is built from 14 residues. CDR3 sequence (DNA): TGTGCCAGCAGCTCTGGGGACTTCTCTCAGCCCCAGCATTTT. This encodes CASSSGDFSQPQHF.

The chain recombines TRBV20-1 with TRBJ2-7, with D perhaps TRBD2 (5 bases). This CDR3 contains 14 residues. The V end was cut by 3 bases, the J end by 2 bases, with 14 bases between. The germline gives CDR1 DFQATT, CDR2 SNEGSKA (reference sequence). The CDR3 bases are TGCAGTGCTAGGGGCGGCGGAGGAACCTACGAGCAGTACTTC. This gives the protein CSARGGGGTYEQYF.

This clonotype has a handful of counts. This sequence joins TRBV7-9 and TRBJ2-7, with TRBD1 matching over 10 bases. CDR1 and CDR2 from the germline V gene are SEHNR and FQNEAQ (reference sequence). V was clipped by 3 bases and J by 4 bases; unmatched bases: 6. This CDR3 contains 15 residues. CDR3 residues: CASSLGQGPSYEQYV. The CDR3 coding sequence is TGTGCCAGCAGCTTGGGACAGGGGCCCTCGTACGAGCAGTACGTC.

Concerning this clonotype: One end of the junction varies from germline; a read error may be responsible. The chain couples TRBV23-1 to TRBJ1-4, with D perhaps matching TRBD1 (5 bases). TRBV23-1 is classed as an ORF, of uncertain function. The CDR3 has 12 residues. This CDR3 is CASSQSLGTAIF. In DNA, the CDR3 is TGCGCCAGCAGTCAGTCTCTTGGGACCGCGATCTTT.

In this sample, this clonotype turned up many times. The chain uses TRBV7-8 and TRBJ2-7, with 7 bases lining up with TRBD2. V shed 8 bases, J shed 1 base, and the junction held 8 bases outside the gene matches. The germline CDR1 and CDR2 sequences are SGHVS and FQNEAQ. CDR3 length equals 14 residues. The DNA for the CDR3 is TGTGCCAGCGGGAGGGGCAGCGGGTCCTACGAGCAGTACTTC. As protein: CASGRGSGSYEQYF. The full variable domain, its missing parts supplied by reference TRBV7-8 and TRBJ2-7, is GAGVSQSPRYKVAKRGQDVALRCDPISGHVSLFWYQQALGQGPEFLTYFQNEAQLDKSGLPSDRFFAERPEGSVSTLKIQRTQQEDSAVYLCASGRGSGSYEQYFGPGTRLTVT.

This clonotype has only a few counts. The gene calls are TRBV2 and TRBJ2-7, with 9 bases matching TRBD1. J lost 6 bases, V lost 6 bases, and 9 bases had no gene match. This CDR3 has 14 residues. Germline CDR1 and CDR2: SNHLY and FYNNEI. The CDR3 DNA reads TGTGCCAGCAGACCGCCGGGACAGGGCCCCGAGCAGTACGTC. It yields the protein CASRPPGQGPEQYV.

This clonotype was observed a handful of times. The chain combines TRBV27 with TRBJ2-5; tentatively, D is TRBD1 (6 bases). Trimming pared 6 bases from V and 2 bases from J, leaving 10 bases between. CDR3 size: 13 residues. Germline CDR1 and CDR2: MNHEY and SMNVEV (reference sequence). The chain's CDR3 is CASSYRAQETQYF. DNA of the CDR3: TGTGCCAGCAGCTACAGGGCTCAAGAGACCCAGTACTTC.

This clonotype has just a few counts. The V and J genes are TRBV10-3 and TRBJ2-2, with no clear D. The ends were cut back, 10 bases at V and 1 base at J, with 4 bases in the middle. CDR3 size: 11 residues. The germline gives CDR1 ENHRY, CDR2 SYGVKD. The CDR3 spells CATGNTGELFF. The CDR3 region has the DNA TGTGCCACTGGGAACACCGGGGAGCTGTTTTTT.

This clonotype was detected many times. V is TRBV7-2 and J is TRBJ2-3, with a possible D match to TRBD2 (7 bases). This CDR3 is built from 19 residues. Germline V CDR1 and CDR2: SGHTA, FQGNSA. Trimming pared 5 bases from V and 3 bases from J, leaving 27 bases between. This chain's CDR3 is CASSREGRGGTPATDTQYF. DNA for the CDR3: TGTGCCAGCAGCCGAGAGGGGAGGGGGGGCACCCCAGCGACAGATACGCAGTATTTT.

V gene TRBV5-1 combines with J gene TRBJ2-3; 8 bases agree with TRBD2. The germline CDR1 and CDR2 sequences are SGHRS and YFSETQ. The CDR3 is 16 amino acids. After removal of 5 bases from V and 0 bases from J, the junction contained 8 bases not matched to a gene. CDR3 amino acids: CASRSSSGLSTDTQYF. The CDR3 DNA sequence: TGCGCCAGCAGGAGCTCTAGCGGGCTCAGCACAGATACGCAGTATTTT.

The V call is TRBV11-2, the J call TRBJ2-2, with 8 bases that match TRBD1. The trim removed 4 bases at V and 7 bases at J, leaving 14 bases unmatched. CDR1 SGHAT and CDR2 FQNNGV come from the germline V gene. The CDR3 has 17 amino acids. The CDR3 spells CASSSWTGYNVVGELFF. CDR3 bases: TGTGCCAGCAGCTCCTGGACAGGGTATAACGTCGTCGGGGAGCTGTTTTTT.

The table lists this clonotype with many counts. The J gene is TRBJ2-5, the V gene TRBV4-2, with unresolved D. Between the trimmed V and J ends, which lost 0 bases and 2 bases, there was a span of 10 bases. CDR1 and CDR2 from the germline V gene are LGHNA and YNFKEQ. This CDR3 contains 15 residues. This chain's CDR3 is CASSQDRPGQETQYF. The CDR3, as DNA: TGTGCCAGCAGCCAAGATCGTCCAGGACAAGAGACCCAGTACTTC.

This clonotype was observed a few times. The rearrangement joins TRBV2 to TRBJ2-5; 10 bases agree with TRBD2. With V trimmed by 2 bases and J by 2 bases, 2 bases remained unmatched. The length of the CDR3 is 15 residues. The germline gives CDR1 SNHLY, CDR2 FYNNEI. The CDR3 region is CASSEIAGGQETQYF. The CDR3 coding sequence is TGTGCCAGCAGTGAAATAGCGGGGGGTCAAGAGACCCAGTACTTC. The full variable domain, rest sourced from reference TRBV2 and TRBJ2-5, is EPEVTQTPSHQVTQMGQEVILRCVPISNHLYFYWYRQILGQKVEFLVSFYNNEISEKSEIFDDQFSVERPDGSNFTLKIRSTKLEDSAMYFCASSEIAGGQETQYFGPGTRLLVL.

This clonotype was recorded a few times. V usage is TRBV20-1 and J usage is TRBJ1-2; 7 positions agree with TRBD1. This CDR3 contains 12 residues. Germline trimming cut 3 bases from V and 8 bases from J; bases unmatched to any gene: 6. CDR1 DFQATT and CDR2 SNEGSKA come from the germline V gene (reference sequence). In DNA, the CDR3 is TGCAGTGCTAGTCACAGGGGACTCGGCTACACCTTC. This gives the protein CSASHRGLGYTF.

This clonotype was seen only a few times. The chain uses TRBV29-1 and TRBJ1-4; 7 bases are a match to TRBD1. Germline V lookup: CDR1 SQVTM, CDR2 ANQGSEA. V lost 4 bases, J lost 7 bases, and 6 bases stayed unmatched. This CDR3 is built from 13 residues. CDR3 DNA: TGCAGCGTTGCCAGGGGGTTCGGTGAAAAACTGTTTTTT. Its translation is CSVARGFGEKLFF.

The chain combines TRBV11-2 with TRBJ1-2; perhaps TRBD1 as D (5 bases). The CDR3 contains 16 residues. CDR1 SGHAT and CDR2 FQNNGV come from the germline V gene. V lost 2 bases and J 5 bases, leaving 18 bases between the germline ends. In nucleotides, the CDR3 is TGTGCCAGCAGCTTATATCGGGGGTTGGAGGTTTATGGCTACACCTTC. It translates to CASSLYRGLEVYGYTF. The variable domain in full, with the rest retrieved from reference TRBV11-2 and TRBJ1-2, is EAGVAQSPRYKIIEKRQSVAFWCNPISGHATLYWYQQILGQGPKLLIQFQNNGVVDDSQLPKDRFSAERLKGVDSTLKIQPAKLEDSAVYLCASSLYRGLEVYGYTFGSGTRLTVV.

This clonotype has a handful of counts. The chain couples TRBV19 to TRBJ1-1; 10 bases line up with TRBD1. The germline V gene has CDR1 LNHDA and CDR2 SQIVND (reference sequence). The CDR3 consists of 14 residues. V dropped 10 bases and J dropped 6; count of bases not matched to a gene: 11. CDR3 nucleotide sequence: TGTGCCACTCGTCCCGGGACAGGGGCGGCTGAAGCTTTCTTT. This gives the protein CATRPGTGAAEAFF.

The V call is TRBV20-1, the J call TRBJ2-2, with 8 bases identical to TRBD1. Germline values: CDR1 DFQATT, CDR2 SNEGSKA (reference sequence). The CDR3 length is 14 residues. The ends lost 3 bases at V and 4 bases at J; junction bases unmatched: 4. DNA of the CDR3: TGCAGTGCTAGGGGACAGGCCGGCACCGGGGAGCTGTTTTTT. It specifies CSARGQAGTGELFF.

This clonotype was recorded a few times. The CDR3 region is CATSSTSTLFNHQETQYF. In nucleotides, the CDR3 is TGTGCCACCAGCAGTACCTCTACCTTGTTCAATCACCAAGAGACCCAGTACTTC. The chain couples TRBV15 to TRBJ2-5; the D is unclear. Trimming stripped 3 bases from V and 0 bases from J, with 20 bases between. The germline gives CDR1 LNHNV, CDR2 YYDKDF (reference sequence). The CDR3 totals 18 residues.

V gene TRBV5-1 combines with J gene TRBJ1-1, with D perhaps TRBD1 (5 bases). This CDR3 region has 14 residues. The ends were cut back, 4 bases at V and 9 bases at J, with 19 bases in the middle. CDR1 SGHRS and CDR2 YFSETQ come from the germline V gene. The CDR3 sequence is CASSRPGTQYQAFF. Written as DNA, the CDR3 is TGCGCCAGCAGCCGGCCAGGGACCCAATACCAAGCTTTCTTT.

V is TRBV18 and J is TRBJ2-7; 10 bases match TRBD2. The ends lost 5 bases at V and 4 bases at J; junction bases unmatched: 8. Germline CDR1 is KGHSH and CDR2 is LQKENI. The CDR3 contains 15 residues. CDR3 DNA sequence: TGTGCCAGCTCAGCCAAGAGCGGGGGGGCGTACGAGCAGTACTTC. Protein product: CASSAKSGGAYEQYF.

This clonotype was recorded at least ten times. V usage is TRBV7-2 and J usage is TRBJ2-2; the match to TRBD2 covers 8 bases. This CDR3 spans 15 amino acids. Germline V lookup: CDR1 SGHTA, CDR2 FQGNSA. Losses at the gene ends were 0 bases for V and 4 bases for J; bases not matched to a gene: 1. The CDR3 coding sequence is TGTGCCAGCAGCTTAGCGCTAGCGGGCACCGGGGAGCTGTTTTTT. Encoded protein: CASSLALAGTGELFF. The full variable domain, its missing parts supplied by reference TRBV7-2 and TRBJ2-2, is GAGVSQSPSNKVTEKGKDVELRCDPISGHTALYWYRQSLGQGLEFLIYFQGNSAPDKSGLPSDRFSAERTGGSVSTLTIQRTQQEDSAVYLCASSLALAGTGELFFGEGSRLTVL.

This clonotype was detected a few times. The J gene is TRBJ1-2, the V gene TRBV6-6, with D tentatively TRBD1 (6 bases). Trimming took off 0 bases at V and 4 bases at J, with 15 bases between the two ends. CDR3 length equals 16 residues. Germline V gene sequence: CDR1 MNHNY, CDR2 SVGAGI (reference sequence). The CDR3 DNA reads TGTGCCAGCAGTTACTCATCGGGTGAAGGGGGCTATGGCTACACCTTC. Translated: CASSYSSGEGGYGYTF.

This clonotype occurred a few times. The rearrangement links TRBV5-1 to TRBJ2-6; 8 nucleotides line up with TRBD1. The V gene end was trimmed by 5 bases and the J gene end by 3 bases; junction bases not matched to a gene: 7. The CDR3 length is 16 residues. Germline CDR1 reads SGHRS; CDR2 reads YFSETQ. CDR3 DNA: TGCGCCAGCAGAACAGGGGGTGAACGTGGGGCCAACGTCCTGACTTTC. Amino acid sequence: CASRTGGERGANVLTF.

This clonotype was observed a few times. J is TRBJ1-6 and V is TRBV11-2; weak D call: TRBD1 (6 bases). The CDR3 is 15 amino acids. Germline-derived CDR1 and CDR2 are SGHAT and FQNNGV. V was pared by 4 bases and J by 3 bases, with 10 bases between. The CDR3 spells CASSSQGNYNSPLHF. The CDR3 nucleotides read TGTGCCAGCAGCTCACAGGGAAACTATAATTCACCCCTCCACTTT.

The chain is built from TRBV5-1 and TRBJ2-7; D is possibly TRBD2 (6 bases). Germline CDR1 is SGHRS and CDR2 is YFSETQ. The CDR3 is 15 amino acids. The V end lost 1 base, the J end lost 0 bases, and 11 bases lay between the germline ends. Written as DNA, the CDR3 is TGCGCCAGCAGCTTGCGCGGGATACTCTCCTACGAGCAGTACGTC. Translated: CASSLRGILSYEQYV.

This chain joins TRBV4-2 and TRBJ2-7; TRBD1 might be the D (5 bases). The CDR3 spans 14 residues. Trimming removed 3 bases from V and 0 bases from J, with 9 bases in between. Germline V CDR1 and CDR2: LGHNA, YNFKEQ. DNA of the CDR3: TGTGCCAGCAGCCACCCTGGGGCCTCCTACGAGCAGTACGTC. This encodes CASSHPGASYEQYV.

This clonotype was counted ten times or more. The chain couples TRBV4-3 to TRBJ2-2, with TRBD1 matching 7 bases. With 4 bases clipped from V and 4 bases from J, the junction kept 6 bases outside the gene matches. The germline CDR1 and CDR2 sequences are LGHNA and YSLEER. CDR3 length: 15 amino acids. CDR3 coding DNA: TGCGCCAGCAGCCCAGCGACAGGGAGCACCGGGGAGCTGTTTTTT. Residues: CASSPATGSTGELFF.